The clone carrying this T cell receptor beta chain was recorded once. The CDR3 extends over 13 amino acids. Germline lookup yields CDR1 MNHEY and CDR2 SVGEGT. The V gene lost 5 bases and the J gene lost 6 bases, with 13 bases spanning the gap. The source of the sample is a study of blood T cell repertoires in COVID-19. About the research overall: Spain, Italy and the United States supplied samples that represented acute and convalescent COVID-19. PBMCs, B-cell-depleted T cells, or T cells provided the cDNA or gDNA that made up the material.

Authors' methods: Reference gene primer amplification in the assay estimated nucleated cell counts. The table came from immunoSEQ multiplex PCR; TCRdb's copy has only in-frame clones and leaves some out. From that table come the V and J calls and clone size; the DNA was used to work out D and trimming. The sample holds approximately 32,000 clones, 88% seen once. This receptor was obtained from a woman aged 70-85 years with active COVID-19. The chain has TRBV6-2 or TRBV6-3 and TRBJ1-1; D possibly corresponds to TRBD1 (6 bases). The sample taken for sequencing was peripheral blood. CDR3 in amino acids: CASSIGTTSEAFF. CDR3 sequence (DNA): TGTGCCAGCAGTATCGGGACAACGTCTGAAGCTTTCTTT.